This is a list of T cell receptor beta chains from one sample in a study of T cells in Graves' hyperthyroidism and ophthalmopathy. TCRdb reprocessed the multiplex PCR reads via MiXCR and lists one record per CDR3 protein. The sample comprises approximately 640,000 distinct CDR3 sequences, roughly 15% of which are singletons, and 3.8% rests with the top ten. Material: blood. The receptors here all came from a woman in her twenties or thirties with Graves' hyperthyroidism. Each CDR3 is given with its conserved first and last residue. Fields, in order: J gene, V gene, CDR3 length, CDR3 protein.

>TRBJ2-7|TRBV11-3|13
CASSGAFGYEQYF
>TRBJ2-3|TRBV27|13
CASSLDAADTQYF
>TRBJ2-4|TRBV28|15
CASSERLAGKNIQYF
>TRBJ2-7|TRBV18|14
CASSPGHETYEQYF
>TRBJ2-7|TRBV28|15
CASRGTGFMGYEQYF
>TRBJ2-1|TRBV10-1|13
CASRAGTYNEQFF
>TRBJ2-2|TRBV6-1|16
CASSFSWTGNTGELFF
>TRBJ1-2|TRBV24-1|15
CATSDSGQGIYGYTF
>TRBJ2-2|TRBV7-2|17
CASSLGRGQGRTGELFF
>TRBJ2-1|TRBV29-1|12
CSASDYYNEQFF
>TRBJ1-2|TRBV2|14
CASTQGESNYGYTF
>TRBJ1-1|TRBV29-1|13
CSVEMGTSTEAFF
>TRBJ2-2|TRBV19|16
CASSPLWRENTGELFF
>TRBJ2-2|TRBV7-3|15
CASSFGTGGHGELFF
>TRBJ2-3|TRBV6-4|19
CASSDCFAGRSSYTDTQYF
>TRBJ2-1|TRBV7-2|11
CASSQRIEQFF
>TRBJ1-2|TRBV6-1|14
CASTRQGGGYGYTF
>TRBJ2-3|TRBV6-5|15
CASSYSSGAGDTQYF
>TRBJ2-4|TRBV27|14
CASSLSGRGDIQYF
>TRBJ2-3|TRBV28|15
CASRTTGTLTDTQYF